This T cell receptor (beta chain) originates from a study of cytomegalovirus exposure and HLA in healthy donors (dated 2017 in TCRdb). At the level of the whole study: An earlier analysis of about 530 of the donors reported 276 Gb of sequence data and 100 million to 120 million unique TCR beta sequences obtained from roughly 170 million T cells. HLA typing covered class I and class II loci at four-digit resolution. A separate validation cohort of about 110 different subjects was used in addition to the approximately 610-subject first cohort. Using immunosequencing, the study profiled T cell repertoires from 500 to 800 subjects and related those repertoires to cytomegalovirus serostatus. An earlier analysis of 500 to 650 of the donors applied high-throughput TCR beta sequencing to assess whether each TCR beta V gene segment acted as functional or pseudogenic. Every discovery cohort repertoire had been produced on one sequencing platform. Alongside the repertoire data, information on donor age, sex, ethnicity and CMV serostatus was compiled. To study patterns of TCR occurrence, a later analysis re-analyzed previously published TCR beta repertoires from 600 to 750 donors and added high-resolution HLA genotyping. An early release that covered roughly 600 HLA-typed donors contained approximately 300 gigabases of sequencing data and roughly 84 million unique TCR sequences. A later genetic analysis used genome-wide SNP genotypes for about 55% of the 666 donors, treating that subset as a discovery cohort. Rather than using new phenotypic data, the later analysis identified candidate immune exposures from TCR beta sequences and from how often those sequences occurred across donors. Among some 400 genotyped donors of the cohort, an average of roughly 230,000 unique TCR beta nucleotide sequences was sequenced per donor, of which 15% to 20% were non-productive. Typing coverage varied by locus: roughly 620-640 donors for A, B, C, DRB1 and DQB1; approximately 500 for DQA1; nearly 610 for DPA1; approximately 490 for DPB1. The study was designed to test whether signatures of past pathogen exposure could be identified by cataloging public T cell receptors. To predict cytomegalovirus infection status, the study brought together high-throughput TCR immunosequencing, statistical association of individual TCRs with disease status, and machine learning. The genetic ancestry cluster associated with self-reported Caucasian donors included about four fifths of the roughly 360 genotyped donors. Roughly 5 DR-DQ haplotypes were handled as single units for association and clustering, since linkage in the cohort was strong. The investigation overall reported the following: Most CMV-associated TCR beta chains appeared to be HLA-restricted in a later analysis, and the HLA associations seemed to be driven largely by CMV exposure. In the study, around 160 TCR beta chains were listed as associated with cytomegalovirus. Specific HLA alleles were associated with some 15,000 TCR beta sequences at a false discovery rate of 0.05 in a later analysis. Presence/absence analyses assumed roughly uniform sequencing depth across donors, an assumption that may not hold. Some IMGT-functional V segments, including TRBV6-2 and TRBV6-3, could not be distinguished by the 87-base-pair reads and were therefore excluded. A cluster of highly shared sequence variants was judged likely to represent a technical artifact of the sequencing pipeline. Because some donors lacked HLA typing at each locus, the association tests relied only on the typed subset. A further reported finding was that TCR beta sequences accurately predicted the HLA-A and HLA-B alleles for most subjects in the first cohort. Most TCR sequences were seen in very few donors, while some public TCRs were found in many individuals. Assigning TCR associations to individual alleles was difficult when HLA alleles, especially DR and DQ, strongly co-occurred. In a later genetic analysis, a missense DCLRE1C variant was associated with V-gene and J-gene trimming of TCR beta chains, and the association was replicated in an independent cohort. The authors suggested that the approach could potentially be extended to other disease states and immunological phenotypes. Correlated functional status among segregating V segments might reflect linkage disequilibrium, but an unknown experimental factor could not be ruled out. In a later analysis, the rate of TCR association differed among HLA loci, with DRB1 alleles having the most associated TCRs and HLA-C alleles having the fewest. A later analysis found that HLA-associated TCR beta chains were more clonally expanded and had lower generation probabilities than equally common non-associated chains. The classifier was reported to diagnose cytomegalovirus status with high specificity and sensitivity in both the original and validation cohorts. A few of the identified cytomegalovirus-associated TCR beta chains were confirmed in vitro to be specific for cytomegalovirus antigens. A later genetic analysis reported fewer N-insertions in productive TCRs among donors in an Asian-associated ancestry cluster than the approximately 700-donor mean. Immune exposure information for the cohort was limited to CMV serostatus. The earlier analysis of 587 of the donors excluded over 15 rarely observed V segments, including chromosome 9 orphons, because counts were too low. In an earlier analysis of approximately 590 of the donors, most TCR beta V segments appeared in productive rearrangements about 90% or about 30% of the time, broadly matching IMGT annotations. Only TCR beta chains were sequenced in this cohort, and the absence of alpha or paired-chain data limited detectable features. A later analysis reported that several top co-occurrence clusters appeared linked to parvovirus B19, influenza, CMV and Epstein-Barr virus.

The cohort consisted of more than 650 healthy bone marrow donors. At the time of sampling, every cohort member was nominally healthy, though immune exposures that went unrecorded were likely present. The donor tested CMV seronegative, placing the donor among the 352 seronegative members of the cohort. A peripheral blood sample was provided by each donor, and peripheral blood mononuclear cells were used for TCR beta sequencing. Genomic DNA was extracted from the blood cell samples with the Qiagen DNeasy Blood Extraction Kit. Looking up the germline V gene yields CDR1 LGHNA and CDR2 YNFKEQ. The germline V end is reduced by 5 bases and the J end by 7 bases; junction bases left unmatched: 9. The CDR3 spans 15 residues, from the cysteine through the phenylalanine. The kept DNA is CDR3 alone, 45 bases in frame from the first base. To note about this clone: No antigen is known for it. It has no much larger one-base neighbor in the sample; base qualities were not kept.

The library relied on the immunoSEQ multiplex PCR assay. The multiplex PCR relied on a mix of 60 forward primers for TCR Vbeta segments and 13 reverse primers for TCR Jbeta segments. The CDR3 region of rearranged TCR beta genes was amplified from genomic DNA by a multiplex PCR assay. The amplified TCR beta libraries were sequenced on the Illumina HiSeq System as 87-base-pair reads. On the authors' methods: A later analysis tallied 80 million to 95 million unique TCR beta chains across the 666 repertoires, and about 10 million of those chains were shared by two or more donors. Raw reads were error-corrected and collapsed into unique sequences by a nearest-neighbor algorithm in which closely related sequences were merged to remove PCR and sequencing errors. Alignment of CDR3 sequences to IMGT reference sequences was used to assign V, D and J gene segments. For a sequence to be retained, a match of at least six nucleotides was required to both a V gene segment and a J gene segment. Rearrangements were classified as productive when the CDR3 lacked stop codons and remained in frame with V and J, and all other rearrangements were classified as non-productive. CDR3 was defined by IMGT convention, running from the second conserved V-encoded cysteine to the conserved J-encoded phenylalanine. Sequences without an unambiguous match to a single V gene segment were excluded from the earlier analysis of several hundred of the donors. In an earlier analysis of a few hundred of the donors, a V segment was called functional when productive rearrangements were above 56.7%, and segregating when the standard deviation between donors exceeded 5%. A statistical classification framework was developed to diagnose cytomegalovirus status using the catalog of TCR beta chain sequences. In a later analysis, V and J genes were assigned by comparing TCR nucleotide sequences against IMGT/GENE-DB human TR gene sequences. Using the TCRdist pipeline, a later analysis assigned CDR3 sequences along with most-parsimonious VDJ recombination scenarios. A later analysis defined each TCR beta chain by its CDR3 amino acid sequence plus V-gene family, and excluded reads lacking a unique V-gene family. In a later analysis, approximately 640 highly shared, low-generation-probability nucleotide sequences were removed to address suspected cross-contamination and a sequencing artifact. In a later analysis, a clonal expansion index for each public chain was calculated from normalized within-repertoire ranks of inferred template counts. In a later analysis, generation probabilities were computed using a VDJ recombination model fitted to out-of-frame rearrangements, and the results were checked against IGoR. In a later analysis, hypergeometric tests were used to score TCR-TCR, TCR-HLA and TCR-CMV co-occurrence, with a repertoire-size bias correction applied to TCR pairs. To estimate false discovery rates, a later analysis permuted the HLA or CMV assignments 20 times. In a later analysis, co-occurring TCRs were grouped using DBSCAN, with TCRdist sequence similarity added in when clustering inside HLA-allele-positive subsets. Repertoires with fewer than 30,000 or more than 120,000 public chains were left out of co-occurrence clustering, as were about five repertoires with anomalous nucleotide sharing. TCRdb carries this immuneACCESS record with in-frame sequences only. Its versions omit some clonotypes, under half of them owing to an unresolved V gene in the studies checked, with the rest unexplained. V, J and clone size are taken as reported in that table, and D and trimming were inferred from the DNA itself. Across this sample there are roughly 150,000 clones, with about 68% seen only once. The ten largest make up about 2.3% of the sample.

This receptor was taken from a female donor in good health and CMV-seronegative. What was sequenced was PBMCs. The chain was built from TRBV4-2 and TRBJ2-7; the central 12 bases match TRBD2. Here is the DNA: TGTGCCAGCAGCTCCAGACTAGCGGGAGCGTGGGAGCAGTACTTC. Its coded protein is CASSSRLAGAWEQYF.